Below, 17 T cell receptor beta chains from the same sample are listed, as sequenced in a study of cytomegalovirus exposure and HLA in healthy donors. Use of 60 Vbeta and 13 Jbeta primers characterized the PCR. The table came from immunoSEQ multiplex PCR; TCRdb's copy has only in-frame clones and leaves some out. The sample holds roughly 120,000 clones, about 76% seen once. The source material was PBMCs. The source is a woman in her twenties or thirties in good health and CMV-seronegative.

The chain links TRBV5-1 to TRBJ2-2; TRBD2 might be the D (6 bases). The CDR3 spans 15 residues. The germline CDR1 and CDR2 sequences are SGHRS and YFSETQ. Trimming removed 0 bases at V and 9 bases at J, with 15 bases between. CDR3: CASSLALTSGRELFF. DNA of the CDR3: TGCGCCAGCAGCTTGGCCCTGACTAGTGGCCGGGAGCTGTTTTTT. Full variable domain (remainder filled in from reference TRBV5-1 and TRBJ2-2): KAGVTQTPRYLIKTRGQQVTLSCSPISGHRSVSWYQQTPGQGLQFLFEYFSETQRNKGNFPGRFSGRQFSNSRSEMNVSTLELGDSALYLCASSLALTSGRELFFGEGSRLTVL.

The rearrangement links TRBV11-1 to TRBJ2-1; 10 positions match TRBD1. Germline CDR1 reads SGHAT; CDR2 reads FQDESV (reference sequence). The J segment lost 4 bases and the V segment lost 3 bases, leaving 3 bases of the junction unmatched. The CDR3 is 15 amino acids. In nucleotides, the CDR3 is TGTGCCAGCAGCTTCCGGGACAGGGGATACAATGAGCAGTTCTTC. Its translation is CASSFRDRGYNEQFF.

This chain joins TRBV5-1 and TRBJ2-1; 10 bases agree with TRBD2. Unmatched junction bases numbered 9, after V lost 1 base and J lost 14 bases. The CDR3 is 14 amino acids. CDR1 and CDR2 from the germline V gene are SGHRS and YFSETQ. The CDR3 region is CASSLRSSGRVEFF. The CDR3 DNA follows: TGCGCCAGCAGCTTGAGGTCTAGCGGGAGAGTTGAGTTCTTC.

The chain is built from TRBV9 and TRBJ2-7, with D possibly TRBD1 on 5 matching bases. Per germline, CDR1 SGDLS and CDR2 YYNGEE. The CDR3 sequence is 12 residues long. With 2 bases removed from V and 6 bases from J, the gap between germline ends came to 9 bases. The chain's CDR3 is CASSVQGGEQYF. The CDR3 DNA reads TGTGCCAGCAGCGTCCAGGGTGGCGAGCAGTACTTC.

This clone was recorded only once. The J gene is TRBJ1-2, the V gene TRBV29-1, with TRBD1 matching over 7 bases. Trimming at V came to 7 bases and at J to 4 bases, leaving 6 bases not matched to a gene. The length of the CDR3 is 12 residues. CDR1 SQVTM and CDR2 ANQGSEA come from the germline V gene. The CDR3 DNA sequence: TGCAGCGACCGGGACAGCCTCTATGGCTACACCTTC. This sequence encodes CSDRDSLYGYTF.

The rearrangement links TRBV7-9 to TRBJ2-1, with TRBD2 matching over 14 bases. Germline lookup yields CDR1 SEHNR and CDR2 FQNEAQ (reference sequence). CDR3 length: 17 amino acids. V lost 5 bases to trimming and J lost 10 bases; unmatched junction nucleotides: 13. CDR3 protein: CASSRIRLAGGGYEQFF. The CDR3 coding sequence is TGTGCCAGCAGCCGGATCCGACTAGCGGGAGGGGGGTACGAGCAGTTCTTC.

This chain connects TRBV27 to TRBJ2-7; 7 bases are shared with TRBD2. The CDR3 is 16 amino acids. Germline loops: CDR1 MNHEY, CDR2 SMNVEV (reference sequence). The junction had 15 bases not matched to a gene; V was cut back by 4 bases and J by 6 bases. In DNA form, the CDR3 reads TGTGCCAGCAGTTCCCCCCGTGGGGGGAGGGCCCTCGAGCAGTACTTC. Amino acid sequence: CASSSPRGGRALEQYF.

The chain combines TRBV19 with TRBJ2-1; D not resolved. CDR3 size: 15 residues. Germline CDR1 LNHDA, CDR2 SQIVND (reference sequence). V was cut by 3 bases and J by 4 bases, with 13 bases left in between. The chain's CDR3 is CASSIWSGTYNEQFF. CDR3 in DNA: TGTGCCAGTAGTATCTGGAGTGGAACTTACAATGAGCAGTTCTTC.

The CDR3 DNA is TGTGCCATCAGATCAGAGCGGGGCACAGATACGCAGTATTTT. It specifies CAIRSERGTDTQYF. The chain employs TRBV10-3 and TRBJ2-3; possible D gene TRBD2, 6 bases. The germline V gene has CDR1 ENHRY and CDR2 SYGVKD. The CDR3 loop spans 14 amino acids. Trimming took 6 bases from V and 1 from J, leaving 11 bases between them.

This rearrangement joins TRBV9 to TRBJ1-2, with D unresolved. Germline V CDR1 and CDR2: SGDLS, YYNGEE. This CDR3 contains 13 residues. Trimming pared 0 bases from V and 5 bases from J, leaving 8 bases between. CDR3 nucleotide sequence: TGTGCCAGCAGCGTAGAAGAGGATTATGGCTACACCTTC. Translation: CASSVEEDYGYTF. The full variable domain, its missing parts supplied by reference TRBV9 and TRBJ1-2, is DSGVTQTPKHLITATGQRVTLRCSPRSGDLSVYWYQQSLDQGLQFLIQYYNGEERAKGNILERFSAQQFPDLHSELNLSSLELGDSALYFCASSVEEDYGYTFGSGTRLTVV.

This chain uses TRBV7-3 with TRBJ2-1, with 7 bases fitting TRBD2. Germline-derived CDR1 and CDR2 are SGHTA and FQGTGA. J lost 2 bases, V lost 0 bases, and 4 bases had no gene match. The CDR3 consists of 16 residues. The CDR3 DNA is TGTGCCAGCAGCTTAACCGCGGGAGCGACCTACAATGAGCAGTTCTTC. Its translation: CASSLTAGATYNEQFF.

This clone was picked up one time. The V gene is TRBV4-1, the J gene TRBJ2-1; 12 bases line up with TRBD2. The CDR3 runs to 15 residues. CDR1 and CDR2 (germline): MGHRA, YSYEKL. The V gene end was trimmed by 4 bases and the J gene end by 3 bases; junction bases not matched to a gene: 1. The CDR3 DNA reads TGCGCCAGCAGCCGGACTAGCGGGATCTACAATGAGCAGTTCTTC. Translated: CASSRTSGIYNEQFF.

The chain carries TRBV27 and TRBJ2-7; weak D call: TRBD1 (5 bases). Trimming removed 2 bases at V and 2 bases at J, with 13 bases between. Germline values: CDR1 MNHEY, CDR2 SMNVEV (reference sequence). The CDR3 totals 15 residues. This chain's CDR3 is CASSLAPVGPYEQYF. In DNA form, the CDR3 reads TGTGCCAGCAGTTTAGCGCCGGTGGGGCCCTACGAGCAGTACTTC.

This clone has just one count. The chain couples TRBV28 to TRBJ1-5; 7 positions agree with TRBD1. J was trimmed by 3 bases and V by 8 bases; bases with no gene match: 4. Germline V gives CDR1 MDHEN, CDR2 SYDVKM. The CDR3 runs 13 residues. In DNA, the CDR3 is TGTGCCAGCCTTGGACAGGCCAATCAGCCCCAGCATTTT. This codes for CASLGQANQPQHF.

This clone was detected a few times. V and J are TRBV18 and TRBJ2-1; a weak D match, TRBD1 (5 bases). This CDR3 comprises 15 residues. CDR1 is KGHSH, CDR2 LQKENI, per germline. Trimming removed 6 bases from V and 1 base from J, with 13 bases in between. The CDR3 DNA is TGTGCCAGCTCCCCGACAGAGTTTTCCTACAATGAGCAGTTCTTC. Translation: CASSPTEFSYNEQFF.

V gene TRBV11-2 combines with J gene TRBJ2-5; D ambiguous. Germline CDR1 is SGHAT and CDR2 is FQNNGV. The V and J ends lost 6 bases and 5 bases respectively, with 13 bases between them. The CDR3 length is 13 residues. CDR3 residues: CASSRAFSETQYF. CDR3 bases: TGTGCCAGCAGTCGCGCCTTTTCGGAGACCCAGTACTTC.

The CDR3 protein is CSVEPESNYNEQFF. CDR3 bases: TGCAGCGTTGAGCCCGAGTCGAACTACAATGAGCAGTTCTTC. The chain couples TRBV29-1 to TRBJ2-1; the D is unclear. V dropped 3 bases and J dropped 3 bases, with 12 bases sitting between them. CDR1 and CDR2 from the germline V gene are SQVTM and ANQGSEA. The CDR3 totals 14 residues.